The sequence of this T cell receptor beta chain was determined in a study of cytomegalovirus exposure and HLA in healthy donors. Study background: Earlier findings included some 120 million unique TCR beta sequences obtained from about 180 million T cells. Notes on the study in general: Several of the most significant clusters were apparently associated with common viral pathogens in a later analysis. Owing to their indistinguishability, certain V segments, notably TRBV6-2 and TRBV6-3, were excluded. With later analysis, a missense DCLRE1C variant became linked to TCR beta V- and J-gene trimming.

PCR primers comprised 60 Vbeta and 13 Jbeta primers. TCRdb's copy holds only in-frame clones and misses some; the assay was immunoSEQ multiplex PCR. Among 100,000 to 150,000 clones, around four fifths were seen once, and the ten largest hold more than 3.5%. Points on this clone: As yet, its antigen is unknown.

The V end was cut by 6 bases, the J end by 0 bases, with 9 bases between. Germline V gives CDR1 ENHRY, CDR2 SYGVKD. The CDR3 totals 13 residues. The receptor's source is a woman aged 40-49 years in good health and CMV-seropositive. The sequencing sample was made of PBMCs. This chain links TRBV10-3 with TRBJ2-7; a weak D match, TRBD1 (5 bases). CDR3 bases: TGTGCCATCAGGCACGACAGCTCCTACGAGCAGTACTTC. Its translation is CAIRHDSSYEQYF.